A single sample gave rise to the 18 T cell receptor beta chains below, sequenced in a study of T cells in Graves' hyperthyroidism and ophthalmopathy. Researchers took RNA transcripts and amplified the TCR beta CDR3 regions from them. First-round RT-PCR of the TCR CDR3 relied on the HTBI primer set. TCRdb passed the multiplex PCR reads through MiXCR, listing each CDR3 protein once. Seen here are 490,000 or so distinct CDR3 sequences, approximately 23% observed once, and the top ten hold roughly 49%. Input material: blood. The receptor source for this set is a woman in her seventies with Graves' ophthalmopathy.

Only a few counts were recorded for this clonotype. The chain combines TRBV28 with TRBJ1-2; 8 bases align to TRBD1. CDR3 length equals 15 residues. J gave up 7 bases and V 6 bases, and 13 bases lay outside the gene matches. CDR1 is MDHEN, CDR2 SYDVKM, per germline. CDR3: CASSPHGQGRSGYTF. CDR3 nucleotides: TGTGCCAGCAGCCCTCACGGACAGGGCAGGAGTGGCTACACCTTC.

This clonotype has just a few counts. The rearrangement links TRBV6-1 to TRBJ1-1, with a possible D match to TRBD1 (5 bases). The CDR3 consists of 12 residues. Germline assignment: CDR1 MNHNS and CDR2 SASEGT. V lost 8 bases and J lost 0, with 7 bases in between. The CDR3 DNA follows: TGTGCCAGCGGAGGGGTGAACACTGAAGCTTTCTTT. Translating it yields CASGGVNTEAFF.

This clonotype turned up a few times. CDR3 nucleotides: TGTGCCAGCAGCCAGACAGGTCCCATGGTGTATGGCTACACCTTC. It is translated as CASSQTGPMVYGYTF. The rearrangement joins TRBV6-1 to TRBJ1-2; perhaps TRBD1 as D (6 bases). CDR1 and CDR2 from the germline V gene are MNHNS and SASEGT. This CDR3 region has 15 residues. V was cut by 6 bases and J by 5 bases, with 19 bases left in between.

The CDR3 loop reads CASRKTRDMDIQYF. The CDR3, as DNA: TGTGCCAGCAGAAAAACCCGGGACATGGACATTCAGTACTTC. The genes are TRBV11-2 and TRBJ2-4, with D possibly matching TRBD1 (6 bases). This CDR3 region has 14 residues. Trimming pared 6 bases from V and 8 bases from J, leaving 17 bases between. Germline-derived CDR1 and CDR2 are SGHAT and FQNNGV.

V gene TRBV5-5 combines with J gene TRBJ2-2; the match to TRBD1 covers 7 bases. Germline V gene data show CDR1 as SGHKS and CDR2 as YYEKEE (reference sequence). The V gene end was trimmed by 0 bases and the J gene end by 6 bases; junction bases not matched to a gene: 5. CDR3 size: 15 residues. This CDR3 reads CASSLALDRAGELFF. CDR3 bases: TGTGCCAGCAGCTTGGCCCTCGACAGGGCCGGGGAGCTGTTTTTT.

The sample holds many counts of this clonotype. The chain employs TRBV30 and TRBJ1-2; D gene unclear. V was pared by 0 bases and J by 0 bases, with 5 bases between. The germline CDR1 and CDR2 sequences are GTSNPN and SVGIG (reference sequence). This CDR3 contains 13 residues. CDR3 bases: TGTGCCTGGAGTGTCCGAACTAACTATGGCTACACCTTC. It codes for CAWSVRTNYGYTF.

This clonotype was counted at least ten times. The V and J genes are TRBV20-1 and TRBJ1-1, with D perhaps matching TRBD1 (5 bases). The V gene lost 0 bases and the J gene lost 3 bases, with 11 bases spanning the gap. Germline V gene lookup returns CDR1 DFQATT and CDR2 SNEGSKA (reference sequence). The CDR3 totals 14 residues. In DNA, the CDR3 is TGCAGTGCTAGAGATTTGGGGCAGGACACTGAAGCTTTCTTT. Residues: CSARDLGQDTEAFF.

There are many counts of this clonotype. This chain joins TRBV6-2 or TRBV6-3 and TRBJ2-7; 10 positions agree with TRBD1. V gave up 4 bases and J gave up 4 bases; unmatched junction bases: 7. Germline V lookup: CDR1 MNHEY, CDR2 SVGEGT. The CDR3 extends over 15 amino acids. CDR3 region: CASSLTGTGAYEQYF. CDR3 DNA sequence: TGTGCCAGCAGTTTAACCGGGACAGGGGCTTACGAGCAGTACTTC.

Many counts were recorded for this clonotype. The chain joins TRBV20-1 to TRBJ1-5; no reliable D call. Per the germline V gene, CDR1 is DFQATT and CDR2 is SNEGSKA (reference sequence). This CDR3 spans 13 amino acids. V lost 1 base, J lost 1 base, and 5 bases lay in between. CDR3 coding DNA: TGCAGTGCTAGAGCGGGGAGCAATCAGCCCCAGCATTTT. Protein sequence: CSARAGSNQPQHF.

This sequence joins TRBV6-2 or TRBV6-3 and TRBJ2-7; no clear D gene. CDR3 length: 16 residues. CDR1 and CDR2 (germline): MNHEY, SVGEGT. The V and J ends lost 2 bases and 0 bases respectively, with 14 bases between them. As DNA, the CDR3 is TGTGCCAGCAGTTACCCGCTCCGGCCATACTCCTACGAGCAGTACTTC. It specifies CASSYPLRPYSYEQYF.

This chain's CDR3 is CASSQVLGQGTGPQHF. DNA for the CDR3: TGTGCCAGCAGCCAAGTTTTAGGACAGGGGACAGGGCCCCAGCATTTT. V and J are TRBV3-1 and TRBJ1-5, with 9 bases aligning to TRBD1. Germline loops: CDR1 LGHDT, CDR2 YNNKEL (reference sequence). The CDR3 contains 16 residues. Trimming removed 1 base from V and 9 bases from J; junction bases left unmatched: 10. The whole variable domain, filled in from reference TRBV3-1 and TRBJ1-5, reads DTAVSQTPKYLVTQMGNDKSIKCEQNLGHDTMYWYKQDSKKFLKIMFSYNNKELIINETVPNRFSPKSPDKAHLNLHINSLELGDSAVYFCASSQVLGQGTGPQHFGDGTRLSIL.

The V gene is TRBV29-1, the J gene TRBJ2-1; the D is unclear. CDR3 length: 12 residues. CDR1 is SQVTM and CDR2 is ANQGSEA in the germline V gene. The ends were cut back, 6 bases at V and 5 bases at J, with 11 bases in the middle. In DNA, the CDR3 is TGCAGCGTACGAAAGATTCACAATGAGCAGTTCTTC. Translating it yields CSVRKIHNEQFF.

In this sample, this clonotype turned up a few times. The chain has TRBV11-3 and TRBJ1-2; D perhaps matches TRBD1 (5 bases). V was shortened by 6 bases and J by 2 bases, with 13 bases between the two germline ends. The CDR3 is 14 amino acids. Germline values: CDR1 SGHNT, CDR2 YENEEA. The CDR3 DNA reads as TGTGCCAGCAGACGGGACGGACCAAACTATGGCTACACCTTC. Its protein is CASRRDGPNYGYTF. Based on the CDR3 plus reference TRBV11-3 and TRBJ1-2, the full variable domain is EAGVVQSPRYKIIEKKQPVAFWCNPISGHNTLYWYLQNLGQGPELLIRYENEEAVDDSQLPKDRFSAERLKGVDSTLKIQPAELGDSAVYLCASRRDGPNYGYTFGSGTRLTVV.

This clonotype was found a few times. The CDR3 here is CASSLDRHYTDTQYF. CDR3 coding DNA: TGTGCCAGCAGCCTAGACAGACATTACACAGATACGCAGTATTTT. The chain uses TRBV7-2 and TRBJ2-3; D possibly corresponds to TRBD1 (5 bases). V dropped 5 bases and J dropped 2 bases, with 14 bases sitting between them. The CDR3 has 15 amino acids. CDR1 is SGHTA, CDR2 FQGNSA, per germline.

This clonotype was detected many times. The CDR3 sequence: CSAIGIGVNQPQHF. The DNA for the CDR3 is TGCAGTGCGATCGGAATAGGCGTGAATCAGCCCCAGCATTTT. The rearrangement joins TRBV20-1 to TRBJ1-5; D gene ambiguous. Germline-derived CDR1 and CDR2 are DFQATT and SNEGSKA (reference sequence). Trimming removed 6 bases at V and 4 bases at J, with 16 bases between. The CDR3 is 14 amino acids.

The V call is TRBV7-2, the J call TRBJ1-5, with D possibly being TRBD1 (5 bases). V lost 7 bases and J lost 7, with 17 bases in between. The CDR3 has 14 residues. CDR1 SGHTA and CDR2 FQGNSA come from the germline V gene. The CDR3 spells CASTSRVGGQPQHF. DNA of the CDR3: TGTGCCAGCACCTCGCGGGTCGGGGGGCAGCCCCAGCATTTT. The entire variable domain, with the rest obtained from reference TRBV7-2 and TRBJ1-5, is as follows: GAGVSQSPSNKVTEKGKDVELRCDPISGHTALYWYRQSLGQGLEFLIYFQGNSAPDKSGLPSDRFSAERTGGSVSTLTIQRTQQEDSAVYLCASTSRVGGQPQHFGDGTRLSIL.

The chain couples TRBV19 to TRBJ2-1; 7 nucleotides align to TRBD2. This CDR3 is 15 amino acids long. Looked up from germline, CDR1 is LNHDA and CDR2 is SQIVND (reference sequence). After removal of 7 bases from V and 6 bases from J, the junction contained 12 bases not matched to a gene. CDR3 sequence: CASTLRGEFSNEQFF. Here the CDR3 DNA reads TGTGCCAGTACCCTCCGGGGGGAGTTTTCCAATGAGCAGTTCTTC.

This chain uses TRBV7-8 with TRBJ2-1, with 11 bases that match TRBD1. J was trimmed by 12 bases and V by 1 base; bases with no gene match: 2. This CDR3 spans 13 amino acids. Per the germline V gene, CDR1 is SGHVS and CDR2 is FQNEAQ. CDR3 sequence: CASSLGTGGPQFF. The CDR3, as DNA: TGTGCCAGCAGCTTAGGGACAGGGGGCCCGCAGTTCTTC.